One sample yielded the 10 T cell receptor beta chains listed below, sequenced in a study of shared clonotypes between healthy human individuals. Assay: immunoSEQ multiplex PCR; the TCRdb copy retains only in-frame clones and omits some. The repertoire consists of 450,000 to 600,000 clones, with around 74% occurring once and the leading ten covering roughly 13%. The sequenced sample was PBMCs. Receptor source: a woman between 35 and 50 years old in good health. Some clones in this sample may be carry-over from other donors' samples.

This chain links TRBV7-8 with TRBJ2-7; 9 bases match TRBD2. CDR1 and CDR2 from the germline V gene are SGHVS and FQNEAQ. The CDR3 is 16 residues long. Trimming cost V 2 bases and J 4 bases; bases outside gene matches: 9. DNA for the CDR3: TGTGCCAGCAGCTTATATGGCGGGAGGGCCATATACGAGCAGTACTTC. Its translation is CASSLYGGRAIYEQYF.

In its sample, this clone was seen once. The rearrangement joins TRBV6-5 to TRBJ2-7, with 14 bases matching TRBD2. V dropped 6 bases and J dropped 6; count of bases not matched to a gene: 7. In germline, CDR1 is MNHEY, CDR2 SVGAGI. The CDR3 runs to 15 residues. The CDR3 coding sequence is TGTGCCAGCAGCACCAGACTAGCGGGAGGGGTCGAGCAGTACTTC. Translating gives CASSTRLAGGVEQYF.

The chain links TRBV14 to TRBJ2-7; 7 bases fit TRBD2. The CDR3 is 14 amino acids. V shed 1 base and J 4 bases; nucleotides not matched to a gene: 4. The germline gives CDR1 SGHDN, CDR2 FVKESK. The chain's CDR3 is CASSQGGSFYEQYF. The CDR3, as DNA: TGTGCCAGCAGCCAAGGCGGGAGCTTTTACGAGCAGTACTTC.

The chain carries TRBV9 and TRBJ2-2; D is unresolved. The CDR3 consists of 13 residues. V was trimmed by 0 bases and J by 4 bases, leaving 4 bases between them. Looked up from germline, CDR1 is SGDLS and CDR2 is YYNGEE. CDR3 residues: CASSVGSTGELFF. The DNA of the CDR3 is TGTGCCAGCAGCGTAGGGAGCACCGGGGAGCTGTTTTTT.

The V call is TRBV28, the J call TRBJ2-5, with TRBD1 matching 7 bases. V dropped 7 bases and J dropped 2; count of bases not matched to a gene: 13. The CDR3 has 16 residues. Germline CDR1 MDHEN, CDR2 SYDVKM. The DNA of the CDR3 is TGTGCCAGCAAGCCCCCGGGACAGCCAATTCAAGAGACCCAGTACTTC. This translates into CASKPPGQPIQETQYF.

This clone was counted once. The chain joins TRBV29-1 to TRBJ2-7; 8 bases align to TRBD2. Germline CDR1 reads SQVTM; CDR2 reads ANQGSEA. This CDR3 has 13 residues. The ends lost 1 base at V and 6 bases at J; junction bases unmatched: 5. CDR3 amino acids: CSVEVRGGFEQYF. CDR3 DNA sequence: TGCAGCGTTGAAGTCCGGGGGGGGTTCGAGCAGTACTTC.

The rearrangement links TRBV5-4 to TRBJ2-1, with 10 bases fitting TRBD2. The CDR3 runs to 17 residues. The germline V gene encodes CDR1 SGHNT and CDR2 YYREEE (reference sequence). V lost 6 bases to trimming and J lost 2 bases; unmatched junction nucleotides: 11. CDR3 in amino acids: CASTRSASGRAYNEQFF. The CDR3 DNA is TGTGCCAGCACCCGAAGCGCTAGCGGGAGAGCCTACAATGAGCAGTTCTTC.

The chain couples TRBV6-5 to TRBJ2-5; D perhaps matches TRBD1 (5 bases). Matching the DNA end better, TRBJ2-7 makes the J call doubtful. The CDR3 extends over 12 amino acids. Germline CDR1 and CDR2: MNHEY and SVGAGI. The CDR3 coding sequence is TGTGCCAGCAGTACGACAGCGCACGAGCAGTACTTC. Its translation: CASSTTAHEQYF.

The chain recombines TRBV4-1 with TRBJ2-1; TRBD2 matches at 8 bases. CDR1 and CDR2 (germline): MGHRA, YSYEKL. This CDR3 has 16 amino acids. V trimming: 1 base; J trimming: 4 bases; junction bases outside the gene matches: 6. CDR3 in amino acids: CASSQAPQRGYNEQFF. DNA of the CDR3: TGCGCCAGCAGCCAAGCCCCCCAGCGGGGGTACAATGAGCAGTTCTTC.

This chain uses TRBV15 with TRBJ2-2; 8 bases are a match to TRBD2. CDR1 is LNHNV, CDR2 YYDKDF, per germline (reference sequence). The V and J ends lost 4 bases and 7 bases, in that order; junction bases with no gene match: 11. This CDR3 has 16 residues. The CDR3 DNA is TGTGCCACCAGCAAGTACCCGGGACTAGAAGGCGGGGAGCTGTTTTTT. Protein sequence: CATSKYPGLEGGELFF.